One and the same sample provided the 30 T cell receptor beta chains below, sequenced in a study of identical twins. TCRdb independently ran MiXCR on the 5' RACE reads; one entry per CDR3 protein. The data show 1.5 million to 2 million distinct CDR3 sequences, with under 35% seen just once and roughly 0.3% held by the top ten. Sequencing was done on a sample of cord blood. The receptor set was obtained from a newborn girl in good health.

In its sample, this clonotype was seen a few times. This chain joins TRBV5-1 and TRBJ2-1; 9 bases fit TRBD1. CDR3 length: 17 residues. Germline V gene sequence: CDR1 SGHRS, CDR2 YFSETQ. Germline trimming cut 1 base from V and 5 bases from J; bases unmatched to any gene: 10. The CDR3 DNA follows: TGCGCCAGCAGCTTGTACCAACCGGGACAGGGAAACAATGAGCAGTTCTTC. It encodes CASSLYQPGQGNNEQFF.

The J gene is TRBJ2-4, the V gene TRBV20-1; TRBD1 matches at 11 bases. The V gene's germline CDR1 is DFQATT and CDR2 SNEGSKA (reference sequence). The CDR3 loop spans 15 amino acids. Trimming took 1 base from V and 5 from J; bases not matched to a gene: 4. Written as DNA, the CDR3 is TGCAGTGCTAGAGTTCTGGGACAGGGGGAAAACATTCAGTACTTC. Encoded protein: CSARVLGQGENIQYF.

CDR3 residues: CSARDFGGGRTKNIQYF. DNA of the CDR3: TGCAGTGCTAGAGATTTCGGGGGGGGGAGAACCAAAAACATTCAGTACTTC. This chain uses TRBV20-1 with TRBJ2-4; 8 nucleotides agree with TRBD2. CDR3 length: 17 amino acids. Unmatched junction bases numbered 9, after V lost 0 bases and J lost 2 bases. Germline V CDR1 and CDR2: DFQATT, SNEGSKA (reference sequence).

The sample holds many counts of this clonotype. The gene calls are TRBV10-3 and TRBJ1-2, with 8 bases aligning to TRBD1. CDR3 size: 13 residues. Germline V gene data show CDR1 as ENHRY and CDR2 as SYGVKD. Trimming took 5 bases from V and 4 from J; bases not matched to a gene: 3. CDR3 sequence: CAISSDRGYGYTF. DNA for the CDR3: TGTGCCATCAGTTCAGACAGGGGCTATGGCTACACCTTC.

CDR3 DNA: TGTGCTAGTGGTTCGCAGCCGCGGGACAACCAAGAGACCCAGTACTTC. It specifies CASGSQPRDNQETQYF. The J gene is TRBJ2-5, the V gene TRBV12-5; perhaps D is TRBD1 or TRBD2 (6 bases each). The germline V gene encodes CDR1 LGHNT and CDR2 FRNRAP. The CDR3 length is 16 residues. V dropped 4 bases and J dropped 0 bases, with 15 bases sitting between them.

This clonotype was counted a few times. The chain couples TRBV20-1 to TRBJ2-7, with D unclear. Germline V gene data show CDR1 as DFQATT and CDR2 as SNEGSKA (reference sequence). The V end was cut by 0 bases, the J end by 7 bases, with 7 bases between. The length of the CDR3 is 11 residues. CDR3 nucleotides: TGCAGTGCTAGAGATATTCCGGAGCAGTACTTC. The encoded protein is CSARDIPEQYF.

V is TRBV12-3 or TRBV12-4 and J is TRBJ1-2; D unclear. Trimming shortened V by 2 bases and J by 8 bases, and 9 bases separated the two germline ends. The CDR3 is 12 residues long. The CDR3 sequence is CASSLTIGGYTF. The CDR3 DNA is TGTGCCAGCAGTTTAACAATCGGGGGCTACACCTTC.

The J gene is TRBJ2-7, the V gene TRBV21-1; the table's TRBD2 call for D was not verified on the DNA. TRBV21-1 is listed as a pseudogene. CDR3 length: 20 amino acids. This chain's CDR3 is CASSHHVGPTSKHPTYEQYF. DNA of the CDR3: TGTGCCAGCAGCCACCACGTGGGGCCCACATCCAAGCATCCAACCTACGAGCAGTACTTC.

This clonotype was seen a few times. The J gene is TRBJ2-7, the V gene TRBV20-1; no firm D call. The V end lost 0 bases, the J end lost 7 bases, and 16 bases lay between the germline ends. The germline gives CDR1 DFQATT, CDR2 SNEGSKA (reference sequence). CDR3 length: 14 residues. In nucleotides, the CDR3 is TGCAGTGCTAGAGATTTCCGCTCCTACAATGAGCAGTACTTC. Its protein product is CSARDFRSYNEQYF.

The chain links TRBV19 to TRBJ1-5; 7 bases are shared with TRBD1. V was clipped by 3 bases and J by 5 bases; unmatched bases: 10. The CDR3 is 16 amino acids. From germline, CDR1 is LNHDA and CDR2 SQIVND (reference sequence). The CDR3 sequence: CASSISPGTDDQPQHF. The CDR3 nucleotides are TGTGCCAGTAGTATCTCCCCCGGGACAGACGATCAGCCCCAGCATTTT.

This clonotype was seen a few times. The chain is built from TRBV28 and TRBJ2-4; a possible D gene is TRBD1 (7 bases). CDR1 is MDHEN and CDR2 is SYDVKM in the germline V gene. The V end lost 5 bases, the J end lost 0 bases, and 14 bases lay between the germline ends. CDR3 length equals 16 residues. CDR3 protein: CASSVQGDLAKNIQYF. The CDR3 DNA reads TGTGCCAGCAGTGTCCAGGGGGACTTAGCCAAAAACATTCAGTACTTC.

The V gene is TRBV18, the J gene TRBJ1-2; D remains ambiguous. The V gene lost 1 base and the J gene lost 1 base, with 10 bases spanning the gap. Germline V gene lookup returns CDR1 KGHSH and CDR2 LQKENI. The CDR3 extends over 15 amino acids. The CDR3 spells CASSPLEGINYGYTF. CDR3 sequence (DNA): TGTGCCAGCTCACCACTAGAAGGAATTAACTATGGCTACACCTTC.

Remarks on this clonotype: One end of the junction does not line up with germline, which may come from a read error. The rearrangement joins TRBV25-1 to TRBJ1-1; 9 nucleotides align to TRBD1. This CDR3 is built from 16 residues. Germline V gene lookup returns CDR1 MGHDK and CDR2 SYGVNS. The DNA for the CDR3 is TGTGCCAGTAGTGAACCCCTTACAGGGGGCAAGACTGAAGCTTTCTTT. It is translated as CASSEPLTGGKTEAFF.

This clonotype was counted only a few times. CDR3 region: CASSQDWNTGELFF. The CDR3 DNA sequence: TGTGCCAGCAGCCAAGATTGGAACACCGGGGAGCTGTTTTTT. The genes are TRBV14 and TRBJ2-2, with unresolved D. From germline, CDR1 is SGHDN and CDR2 FVKESK. This CDR3 comprises 14 residues. V was shortened by 0 bases and J by 1 base, with 3 bases between the two germline ends.

The chain combines TRBV12-3 or TRBV12-4 with TRBJ2-3, with 15 bases fitting TRBD2. V shed 8 bases and J 6 bases; nucleotides not matched to a gene: 6. The CDR3 covers 15 residues. CDR3 residues: CASRGLAGGVDTQYF. The CDR3 DNA follows: TGTGCCAGCCGAGGACTAGCGGGGGGGGTGGATACGCAGTATTTT.

V and J are TRBV12-3 or TRBV12-4 and TRBJ2-4; 9 bases match TRBD1. The end of the DNA fits TRBJ2-7 better, so the J call may be wrong. The CDR3 is 16 amino acids. The CDR3 DNA reads as TGTGCCAGCAGTTTAGGTTATGGGACAGGGCCCTACGAGCAGTACTTC. It encodes CASSLGYGTGPYEQYF.

This chain joins TRBV27 and TRBJ2-7; D not certain. V was cut by 5 bases and J by 2 bases, with 10 bases left in between. Germline V gene lookup returns CDR1 MNHEY and CDR2 SMNVEV (reference sequence). The CDR3 spans 13 residues. The CDR3 is CASSVDIPYEQYF. Written as DNA, the CDR3 is TGTGCCAGCAGTGTCGACATACCCTACGAGCAGTACTTC.

On this clonotype: A much larger clone differs from this one at a single base, so this may be a read error. V and J are TRBV29-1 and TRBJ2-3; no clear D gene. The germline gives CDR1 SQVTM, CDR2 ANQGSEA. CDR3 length: 12 residues. CDR3 region: CSVDYYTDTRYF. Written as DNA, the CDR3 is TGCAGCGTTGACTATTACACTGATACGCGGTATTTT.

The chain has TRBV20-1 and TRBJ2-2; the D gene could be TRBD1 or TRBD2 (5 bases each). The CDR3 is made up of 16 amino acids. Trimming removed 5 bases at V and 0 bases at J, with 16 bases between. CDR1 is DFQATT, CDR2 SNEGSKA, per germline (reference sequence). Here the CDR3 reads CSAQRGASANTGELFF. CDR3 DNA sequence: TGCAGTGCTCAAAGAGGGGCTAGTGCGAACACCGGGGAGCTGTTTTTT.

This clonotype occurred many times. The chain links TRBV12-3 or TRBV12-4 to TRBJ2-3, with D maybe TRBD2 (5 bases). The CDR3 length is 13 residues. V was cut by 6 bases and J by 3 bases, with 10 bases left in between. CDR3: CASRTGLTDTQYF. The CDR3 region has the DNA TGTGCCAGCAGGACCGGACTTACAGATACGCAGTATTTT.

The rearrangement uses TRBV27 and TRBJ2-7; no clear D gene. Near its end, the DNA agrees better with TRBJ2-5, so the J call may be wrong. The CDR3 covers 14 residues. The germline CDR1 and CDR2 sequences are MNHEY and SMNVEV (reference sequence). CDR3: CASSLSPSGETQYF. For the CDR3, the DNA is TGTGCCAGCAGTTTATCCCCCAGTGGAGAGACCCAGTACTTC.

This clonotype was found a few times. The chain recombines TRBV24-1 with TRBJ2-7; the match to TRBD1 covers 7 bases. This CDR3 has 13 amino acids. Germline CDR1 is KGHDR and CDR2 is SFDVKD. V gave up 5 bases and J gave up 3 bases; unmatched junction bases: 3. The CDR3 nucleotides are TGTGCCACCAGTGGACAGGGAATCTACGAGCAGTACTTC. Amino acid sequence: CATSGQGIYEQYF.

This clonotype was found a few times. The gene calls are TRBV24-1 and TRBJ2-5, with D perhaps matching TRBD2 (5 bases). Germline-derived CDR1 and CDR2 are KGHDR and SFDVKD. The length of the CDR3 is 17 residues. V lost 0 bases to trimming and J lost 1 base, with 14 bases between them. CDR3 nucleotide sequence: TGTGCCACCAGTGATTTGGTCCCCCACAGCGGCCAAGAGACCCAGTACTTC. This encodes CATSDLVPHSGQETQYF.

The chain is built from TRBV24-1 and TRBJ1-2; D not resolved. Trimming pared 4 bases from V and 5 bases from J, leaving 13 bases between. Germline CDR1 KGHDR, CDR2 SFDVKD. The CDR3 has 14 amino acids. The CDR3 DNA sequence: TGTGCCACCAGTGAGGCAGGTGGAGGATATGGCTACACCTTC. This gives the protein CATSEAGGGYGYTF.

This chain uses TRBV18 with TRBJ1-1, with 7 bases aligning to TRBD1. The J segment lost 6 bases and the V segment lost 0 bases, leaving 1 base of the junction unmatched. Germline loops: CDR1 KGHSH, CDR2 LQKENI. The CDR3 runs to 13 residues. This CDR3 is CASSPPDRAEAFF. The CDR3, as DNA: TGTGCCAGCTCACCACCTGACAGGGCTGAAGCTTTCTTT.

Many counts were recorded for this clonotype. The V and J genes are TRBV4-2 and TRBJ1-4; 7 bases align to TRBD1. Looked up from germline, CDR1 is LGHNA and CDR2 is YNFKEQ. This CDR3 is built from 12 residues. The V gene end was trimmed by 3 bases and the J gene end by 8 bases; junction bases not matched to a gene: 0. DNA of the CDR3: TGTGCCAGCAGCCAGGACAGGGAAAAACTGTTTTTT. This encodes CASSQDREKLFF.

The V and J genes are TRBV10-2 and TRBJ1-5; the D is unclear. The V and J ends lost 2 bases and 0 bases respectively, with 17 bases between them. The length of the CDR3 is 18 residues. Germline V gene lookup returns CDR1 WSHSY and CDR2 SAAADI. The CDR3 DNA reads TGCGCCAGCAGTGAGCTAGACCTACCTGAGTATAGCAATCAGCCCCAGCATTTT. Encoded protein: CASSELDLPEYSNQPQHF.

This clonotype was seen a handful of times. This rearrangement joins TRBV29-1 to TRBJ2-7; perhaps D is TRBD1 or TRBD2 (5 bases each). In germline, CDR1 is SQVTM, CDR2 ANQGSEA. The V end was cut by 0 bases, the J end by 2 bases, with 5 bases between. The CDR3 is 12 residues long. DNA for the CDR3: TGCAGCGTTGAAGAGGGGGCCTACGAGCAGTACTTC. Translation: CSVEEGAYEQYF.

This clonotype was picked up a small number of times. The V call is TRBV28, the J call TRBJ2-1, with 7 bases aligning to TRBD2. The CDR3 covers 11 residues. Germline values: CDR1 MDHEN, CDR2 SYDVKM. The ends lost 6 bases at V and 9 bases at J; junction bases unmatched: 2. CDR3 loop: CASRREGEQFF. CDR3 nucleotide sequence: TGTGCCAGCAGGAGGGAGGGTGAGCAGTTCTTC.

This clonotype was counted at least ten times. V gene TRBV6-1 combines with J gene TRBJ2-5; the D is unclear. The germline gives CDR1 MNHNS, CDR2 SASEGT. V was trimmed by 5 bases and J by 1 base, leaving 8 bases between them. This CDR3 is built from 13 residues. CDR3 loop: CASSILSQETQYF. The CDR3 region has the DNA TGTGCCAGCAGTATCCTCTCCCAAGAGACCCAGTACTTC.